This TCR beta chain was captured in a study of T cells in Graves' hyperthyroidism and ophthalmopathy. Amplification yielded TCR beta CDR3 regions, with RNA transcripts as the source. Initially, a first-round RT-PCR of the TCR CDR3 employed the HTBI primer set. TCRdb recomputed calls from the multiplex PCR reads with MiXCR, one row per CDR3 protein. Of about 400,000 distinct CDR3 sequences listed, 20% to 25% are singletons. In germline, CDR1 is DFQATT, CDR2 SNEGSKA (reference sequence). The CDR3 consists of 15 residues. Deletions cut 3 bases from V and 5 bases from J, with 16 bases between. This clonotype was counted only a few times.

The source is a man in his fifties with Graves' hyperthyroidism. The sequenced sample was blood. The genes are TRBV20-1 and TRBJ1-4; D is unresolved. The DNA for the CDR3 is TGCAGTGCTAGTCCCACTCGGACGGCGAATGAAAAACTGTTTTTT. It translates to CSASPTRTANEKLFF.